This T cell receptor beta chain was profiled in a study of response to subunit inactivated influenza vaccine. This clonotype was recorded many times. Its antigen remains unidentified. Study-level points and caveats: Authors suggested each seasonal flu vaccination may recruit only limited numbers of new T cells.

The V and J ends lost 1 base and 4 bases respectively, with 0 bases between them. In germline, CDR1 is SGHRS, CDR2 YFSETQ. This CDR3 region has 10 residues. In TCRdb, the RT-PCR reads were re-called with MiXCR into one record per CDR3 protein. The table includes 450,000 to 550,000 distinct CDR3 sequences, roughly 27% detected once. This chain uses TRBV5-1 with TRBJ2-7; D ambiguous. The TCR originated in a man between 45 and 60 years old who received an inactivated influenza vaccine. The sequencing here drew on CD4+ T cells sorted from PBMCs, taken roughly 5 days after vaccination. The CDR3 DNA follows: TGCGCCAGCAGCTTGTACGAGCAGTACTTC. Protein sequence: CASSLYEQYF. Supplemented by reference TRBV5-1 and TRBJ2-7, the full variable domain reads KAGVTQTPRYLIKTRGQQVTLSCSPISGHRSVSWYQQTPGQGLQFLFEYFSETQRNKGNFPGRFSGRQFSNSRSEMNVSTLELGDSALYLCASSLYEQYFGPGTRLTVT.